The clone carrying this T cell receptor beta chain turned up a few times. Its antigen remains unknown. V was cut by 7 bases and J by 3 bases, with 12 bases left in between. Germline V gene sequence: CDR1 SNHLY, CDR2 FYNNEI. This CDR3 region has 13 residues. Vbeta (60) and Jbeta (13) primers were used in the PCR. Some clones are missing from TCRdb's copy, which holds only in-frame ones; the method was immunoSEQ multiplex PCR. Among more than 100,000 clones listed, roughly 9.6% were seen once. These data are taken from a study of cytomegalovirus exposure and HLA in healthy donors. Study-wide points: In vitro data verified three CMV-associated chains as specific for CMV antigens.

The J gene is TRBJ2-5, the V gene TRBV2; D might be TRBD1 (6 bases). The specimen was PBMCs. The clonotype originates from a woman aged 35 to 49 in good health and CMV-seropositive. The CDR3 DNA sequence: TGTGCCAGCATGAACAGGGCCGAAGAGACCCAGTACTTC. It translates to CASMNRAEETQYF.